Below, 6 T cell receptor beta chains from the same sample are listed, as sequenced in a study of T cells in tuberculosis. Sorting used thawed, overnight-rested PBMC stained with anti-CD3, a viability dye and GMM-loaded CD1B tetramer. The lipid loaded on the CD1B tetramers was C32 glucose monomycolate from Rhodococcus equi. Generated by immunoSEQ multiplex PCR, the TCRdb table keeps only in-frame clones and is missing some. The table has approximately 100,000 clones, around 90% seen once. Specimen: CD1b-GMM tetramer-negative cells sorted from PBMCs. All receptors derive from an adult woman with latent tuberculosis.

In its sample, this clone was seen once. One end of the junction is discordant with germline, which a read error may explain. Other DNA sequences in the sample encode the same CDR3. The chain joins TRBV7-9 to TRBJ2-2, with D maybe TRBD2 (6 bases). CDR1 SEHNR and CDR2 FQNEAQ come from the germline V gene (reference sequence). The CDR3 runs 16 residues. In DNA, the CDR3 is TGTGCCAGCAGCCTAGCAAGGAGGGAAAACACCGGGGAGCTGTTTTTT. Amino acids: CASSLARRENTGELFF.

Of note for this clone: One end of the junction does not line up with germline, which may come from a read error. The chain is built from TRBV5-4 and TRBJ2-2; 12 bases align to TRBD1. The CDR3 contains 15 residues. CDR1 and CDR2 (germline): SGHNT, YYREEE (reference sequence). CDR3 residues: CAGSLGQGATGELFF. DNA of the CDR3: TGTGCCGGCAGCTTGGGACAGGGGGCCACCGGGGAGCTGTTTTTT.

The chain links TRBV6-5 to TRBJ1-5; possibly TRBD1 for D (6 bases). Germline V lookup: CDR1 MNHEY, CDR2 SVGAGI. The germline V and J ends were trimmed by 0 bases and 6 bases, with 12 bases remaining between them. The CDR3 spans 15 residues. Here the CDR3 DNA reads TGTGCCAGCAGTTACTCGGGGGGGGCAGGTCAGCCCCAGCATTTT. As protein: CASSYSGGAGQPQHF.

V usage is TRBV2 and J usage is TRBJ1-3, with TRBD1 matching 7 bases. The junction had 7 bases not matched to a gene; V was cut back by 1 base and J by 7 bases. The CDR3 runs 15 residues. Germline CDR1 and CDR2: SNHLY and FYNNEI. CDR3 protein: CASSEGQGESNTIYF. The DNA for the CDR3 is TGTGCCAGCAGTGAAGGGCAGGGGGAGTCCAACACCATATATTTT.

V and J are TRBV13 and TRBJ2-7, with D perhaps TRBD1 (5 bases). This CDR3 comprises 15 residues. Germline V CDR1 and CDR2: PRHDT, FYEKMQ (reference sequence). The V and J ends lost 5 bases and 5 bases respectively, with 19 bases between them. The CDR3 DNA reads as TGTGCCAGCAGCCTTGGGGCAGCTGGATTTAACGAGCAGTACGTC. It codes for CASSLGAAGFNEQYV.

The chain uses TRBV4-1 and TRBJ2-7, with TRBD2 matching over 7 bases. Trimming at V came to 0 bases and at J to 2 bases, leaving 4 bases not matched to a gene. Germline V gives CDR1 MGHRA, CDR2 YSYEKL. This CDR3 has 15 residues. The CDR3 DNA sequence: TGCGCCAGCAGCCAAGAGGGGGGACTACCCTACGAGCAGTACTTC. Its protein is CASSQEGGLPYEQYF.